This paragraph covers one T cell receptor beta chain sequence. The antigen is not known. TCRdb called the reads again in MiXCR, with one record for every CDR3 protein. This repertoire shows 300,000 to 400,000 distinct CDR3 sequences, over 15% found once; its top ten account for 7.5% to 9.5%. This entry belongs to a study of T cell repertoires in cytomegalovirus infection. Overall study: CMV infection together with matching HLA type was indicated by public TCR beta signatures. Study observations and caveats: The cumulative frequency of public TCR beta families identified carriers of CMV plus the relevant HLA.

This CDR3 has 14 residues. Germline lookup yields CDR1 LNHDA and CDR2 SQIVND (reference sequence). V lost 4 bases to trimming and J lost 7 bases, with 16 bases between them. V and J are TRBV19 and TRBJ1-2; tentatively, D is TRBD1 (5 bases). This clonotype was sampled from a human donor in good health (CMV status not recorded). Some clones in this sample may be carry-over from other donors' samples. The material sequenced was PBMCs. DNA of the CDR3: TGTGCCAGTAGTACAAGGGACCTAAATGCTGGCTACACCTTC. It encodes CASSTRDLNAGYTF.